A single sample gave rise to the 8 T cell receptor beta chains below, sequenced in a study of metastatic and nonmetastatic thyroid tumors. TCRdb reprocessed the PCR reads using MiXCR. The table shows roughly 17,000 clones, with just under 30% occurring only once. All patients were untreated before thyroid surgery. Sequencing used tumor tissue. These receptors all stem from a male donor with papillary thyroid cancer or a benign thyroid nodule (not recorded which). Some clones in this sample may be carry-over from other donors' samples.

This clone was detected ten times or more. J is TRBJ2-7 and V is TRBV4-1, with D tentatively TRBD2 (8 bases). There are 15 residues in the CDR3. The V end was cut by 5 bases, the J end by 2 bases, with 16 bases between. CDR1 is MGHRA and CDR2 is YSYEKL in the germline V gene. CDR3 protein: CASSAGGDSTYEQYF. Written as DNA, the CDR3 is TGCGCCAGCAGCGCCGGGGGGGACAGCACCTACGAGCAGTACTTC.

This clone has only one observation. The V gene is TRBV5-1, the J gene TRBJ1-1; D is ambiguous. The CDR3 has 15 residues. The ends were cut back, 0 bases at V and 10 bases at J, with 19 bases in the middle. Germline V gene lookup returns CDR1 SGHRS and CDR2 YFSETQ. This CDR3 reads CASSLEQLGRSGAFF. The CDR3 DNA reads TGCGCCAGCAGCTTGGAGCAGCTGGGTAGATCAGGAGCTTTCTTT.

The chain employs TRBV11-3 and TRBJ1-5, with D possibly TRBD1 on 6 matching bases. The CDR3 runs 14 residues. Germline CDR1 SGHNT, CDR2 YENEEA. Deletions cut 5 bases from V and 6 bases from J, with 14 bases between. The CDR3 region has the DNA TGTGCCAGCAGCGTGGACAGCCAAATTCAGCCCCAGCATTTT. It encodes CASSVDSQIQPQHF.

This clone was counted at least ten times. CDR3 region: CASSGQLEAFF. The CDR3 DNA reads TGCGCCAGCTCGGGACAGCTTGAAGCTTTCTTT. V is TRBV10-2 and J is TRBJ1-1; 7 bases fit TRBD1. The V gene's germline CDR1 is WSHSY and CDR2 SAAADI. The CDR3 sequence is 11 residues long. J was trimmed by 7 bases and V by 8 bases; bases with no gene match: 4.

This clone was detected a few times. V usage is TRBV27 and J usage is TRBJ1-1; D is possibly TRBD1 (6 bases). Germline-derived CDR1 and CDR2 are MNHEY and SMNVEV (reference sequence). The V end was cut by 0 bases, the J end by 1 base, with 15 bases between. The CDR3 is 17 residues long. The CDR3 DNA sequence: TGTGCCAGCAGTTTATCTTATATTCTCAGGGGGAACACTGAAGCTTTCTTT. Amino acids: CASSLSYILRGNTEAFF.

This clone rates as medium-sized (0.01 to 0.1%). V and J are TRBV20-1 and TRBJ1-1; no firm D call. V was clipped by 3 bases and J by 5 bases, with 10 bases between them. The CDR3 spans 12 residues. CDR1 and CDR2 (germline): DFQATT, SNEGSKA (reference sequence). CDR3: CSARRVGTEAFF. Here the CDR3 DNA reads TGCAGTGCTAGGAGAGTGGGAACTGAAGCTTTCTTT.

By share of the sample, this clone is medium-sized (0.01 to 0.1%). The rearrangement links TRBV20-1 to TRBJ1-2; unclear D gene. Germline values: CDR1 DFQATT, CDR2 SNEGSKA (reference sequence). There are 11 residues in the CDR3. Trimming took 4 bases from V and 3 from J, leaving 6 bases between them. The CDR3, as DNA: TGCAGTGCTAAACGGGACTATGGCTACACCTTC. This codes for CSAKRDYGYTF.

This clone was seen many times. The gene calls are TRBV3-1 and TRBJ2-3, with 15 bases aligning to TRBD2. CDR3 length: 16 amino acids. Germline CDR1 LGHDT, CDR2 YNNKEL (reference sequence). The V segment lost 5 bases and the J segment 0 bases; nucleotides outside the gene matches: 0. Here the CDR3 reads CASSGLAGGSTDTQYF. CDR3 DNA sequence: TGTGCCAGCAGCGGACTAGCGGGGGGGAGCACAGATACGCAGTATTTT.